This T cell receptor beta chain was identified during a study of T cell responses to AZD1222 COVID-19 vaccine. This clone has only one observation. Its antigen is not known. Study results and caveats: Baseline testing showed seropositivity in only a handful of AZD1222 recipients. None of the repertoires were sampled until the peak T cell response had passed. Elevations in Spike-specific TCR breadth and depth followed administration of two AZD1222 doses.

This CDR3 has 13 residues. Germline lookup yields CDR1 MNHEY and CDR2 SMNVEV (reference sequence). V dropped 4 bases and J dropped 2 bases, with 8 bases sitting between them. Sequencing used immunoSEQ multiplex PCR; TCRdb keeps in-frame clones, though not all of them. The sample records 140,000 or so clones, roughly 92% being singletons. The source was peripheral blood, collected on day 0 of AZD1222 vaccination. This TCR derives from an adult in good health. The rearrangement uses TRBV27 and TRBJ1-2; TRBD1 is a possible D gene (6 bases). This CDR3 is CASSSDRNYGYTF. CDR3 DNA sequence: TGTGCCAGCAGTTCCGACAGGAACTATGGCTACACCTTC.